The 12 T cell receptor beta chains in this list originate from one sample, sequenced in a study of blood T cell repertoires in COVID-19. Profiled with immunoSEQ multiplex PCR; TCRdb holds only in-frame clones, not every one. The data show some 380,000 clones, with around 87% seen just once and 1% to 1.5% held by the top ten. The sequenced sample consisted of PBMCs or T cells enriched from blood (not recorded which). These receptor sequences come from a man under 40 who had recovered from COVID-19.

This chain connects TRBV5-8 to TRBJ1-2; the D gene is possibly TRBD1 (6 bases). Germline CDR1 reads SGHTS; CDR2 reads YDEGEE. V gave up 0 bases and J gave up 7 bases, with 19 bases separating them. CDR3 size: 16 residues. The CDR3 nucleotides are TGTGCCAGCAGCTTGGCCCTTGGTCAGGGGTGGAGTGGCTACACCTTC. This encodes CASSLALGQGWSGYTF.

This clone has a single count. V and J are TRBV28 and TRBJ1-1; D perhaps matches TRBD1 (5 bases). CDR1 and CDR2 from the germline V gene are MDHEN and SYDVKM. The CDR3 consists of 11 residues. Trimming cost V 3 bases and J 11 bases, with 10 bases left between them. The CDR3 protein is CASSFRGKAFF. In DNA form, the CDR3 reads TGTGCCAGCAGTTTTCGGGGGAAGGCTTTCTTT.

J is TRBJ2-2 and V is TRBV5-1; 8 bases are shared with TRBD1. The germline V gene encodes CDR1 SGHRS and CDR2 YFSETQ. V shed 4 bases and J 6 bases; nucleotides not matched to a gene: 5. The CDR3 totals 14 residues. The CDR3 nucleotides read TGCGCCAGCAGCCCCGGACAGGGTCCCGGGGAGCTGTTTTTT. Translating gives CASSPGQGPGELFF.

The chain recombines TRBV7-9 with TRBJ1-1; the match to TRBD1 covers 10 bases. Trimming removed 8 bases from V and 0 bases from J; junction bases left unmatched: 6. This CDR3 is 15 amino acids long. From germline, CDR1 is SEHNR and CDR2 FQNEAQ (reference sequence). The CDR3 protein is CASAGQGFMNTEAFF. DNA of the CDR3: TGTGCCAGCGCGGGACAGGGGTTTATGAACACTGAAGCTTTCTTT.

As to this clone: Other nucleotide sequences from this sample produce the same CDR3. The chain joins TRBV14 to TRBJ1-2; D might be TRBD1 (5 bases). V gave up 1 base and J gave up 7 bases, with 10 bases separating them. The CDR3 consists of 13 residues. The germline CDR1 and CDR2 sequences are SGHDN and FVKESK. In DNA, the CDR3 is TGTGCCAGCAGCCAAGGTCAGGGTTTTGGCTACACCTTC. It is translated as CASSQGQGFGYTF.

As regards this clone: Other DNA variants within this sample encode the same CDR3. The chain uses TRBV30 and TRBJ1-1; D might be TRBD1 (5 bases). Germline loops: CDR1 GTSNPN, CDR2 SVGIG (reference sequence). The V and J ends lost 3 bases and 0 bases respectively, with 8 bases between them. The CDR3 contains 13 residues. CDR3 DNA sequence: TGTGCCTGGAGCCCGGGGGTGAACACTGAAGCTTTCTTT. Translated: CAWSPGVNTEAFF.

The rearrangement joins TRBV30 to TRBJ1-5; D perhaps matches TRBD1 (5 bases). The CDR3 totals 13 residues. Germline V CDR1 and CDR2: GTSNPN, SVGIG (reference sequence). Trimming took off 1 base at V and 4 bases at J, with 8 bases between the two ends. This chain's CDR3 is CAWSGRVNQPQHF. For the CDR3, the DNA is TGTGCCTGGAGTGGCAGGGTTAATCAGCCCCAGCATTTT.

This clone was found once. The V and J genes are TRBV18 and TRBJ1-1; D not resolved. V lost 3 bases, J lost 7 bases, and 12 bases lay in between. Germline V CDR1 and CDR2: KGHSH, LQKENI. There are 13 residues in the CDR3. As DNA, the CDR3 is TGTGCCAGCTCACCCGAGGAGGGCCTTGAAGCTTTCTTT. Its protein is CASSPEEGLEAFF. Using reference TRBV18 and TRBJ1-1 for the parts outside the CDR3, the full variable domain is NAGVMQNPRHLVRRRGQEARLRCSPMKGHSHVYWYRQLPEEGLKFMVYLQKENIIDESGMPKERFSAEFPKEGPSILRIQQVVRGDSAAYFCASSPEEGLEAFFGQGTRLTVV.

The CDR3 DNA sequence: TGTGCCAGCAGTTTGGGGACAGGGCCTGAAGCTTTCTTT. Translation gives CASSLGTGPEAFF. The chain is built from TRBV12-3 or TRBV12-4 and TRBJ1-1; 9 nucleotides agree with TRBD1. CDR3 length: 13 amino acids. With V trimmed by 3 bases and J by 6 bases, 2 bases remained unmatched.

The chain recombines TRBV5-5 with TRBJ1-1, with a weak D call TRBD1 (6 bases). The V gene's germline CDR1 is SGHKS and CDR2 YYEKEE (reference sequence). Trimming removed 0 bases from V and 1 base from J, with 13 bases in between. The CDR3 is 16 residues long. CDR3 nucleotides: TGTGCCAGCAGCTTGGGAGGGGGACACGCGAACACTGAAGCTTTCTTT. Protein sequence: CASSLGGGHANTEAFF. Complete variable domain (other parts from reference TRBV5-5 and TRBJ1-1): DAGVTQSPTHLIKTRGQQVTLRCSPISGHKSVSWYQQVLGQGPQFIFQYYEKEERGRGNFPDRFSARQFPNYSSELNVNALLLGDSALYLCASSLGGGHANTEAFFGQGTRLTVV.

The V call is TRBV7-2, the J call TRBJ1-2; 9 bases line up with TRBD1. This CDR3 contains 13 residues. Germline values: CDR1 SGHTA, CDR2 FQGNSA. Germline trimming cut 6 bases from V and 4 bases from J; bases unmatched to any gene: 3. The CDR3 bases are TGTGCCAGCAGTTCGACAGGGGGCTATGGCTACACCTTC. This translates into CASSSTGGYGYTF.

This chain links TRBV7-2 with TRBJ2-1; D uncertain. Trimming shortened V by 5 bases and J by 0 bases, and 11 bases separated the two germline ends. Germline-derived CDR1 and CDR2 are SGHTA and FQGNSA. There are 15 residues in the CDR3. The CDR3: CASSQTLSSYNEQFF. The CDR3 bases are TGTGCCAGCAGCCAAACTTTGAGCTCCTACAATGAGCAGTTCTTC.